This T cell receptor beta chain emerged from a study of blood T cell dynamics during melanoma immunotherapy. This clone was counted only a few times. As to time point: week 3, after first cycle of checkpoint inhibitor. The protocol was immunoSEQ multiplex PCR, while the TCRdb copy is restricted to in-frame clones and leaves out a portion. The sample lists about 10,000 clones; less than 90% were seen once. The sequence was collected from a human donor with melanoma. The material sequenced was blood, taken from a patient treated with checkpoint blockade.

CDR3 loop: CASSAGTASSGYTF. In DNA, the CDR3 is TGTGCCAGTAGTGCGGGGACAGCCTCTAGTGGCTACACCTTC. The chain joins TRBV19 to TRBJ1-2; 7 bases agree with TRBD1. CDR3 length: 14 residues. Germline values: CDR1 LNHDA, CDR2 SQIVND (reference sequence). With 5 bases clipped from V and 7 bases from J, the junction kept 10 bases outside the gene matches. Full variable domain (rest looked up from reference TRBV19 and TRBJ1-2): DGGITQSPKYLFRKEGQNVTLSCEQNLNHDAMYWYRQDPGQGLRLIYYSQIVNDFQKGDIAEGYSVSREKKESFPLTVTSAQKNPTAFYLCASSAGTASSGYTFGSGTRLTVV.